This TCR beta chain derives from a study of T cells in Graves' hyperthyroidism and ophthalmopathy. About the study: At initial diagnosis, before any treatment had begun, peripheral blood was obtained.

Stability of Graves' hyperthyroidism was defined as absent ophthalmopathy progression within 18 months. The study left out patients who had uncontrolled infection, other autoimmune disease, pregnancy or lactation. This clonotype showed up just a few times. Germline assignment: CDR1 SEHNR and CDR2 FQNEAQ (reference sequence). The CDR3 is made up of 15 amino acids. Trimming pared 2 bases from V and 1 base from J, leaving 11 bases between. Amplified TCR beta CDR3 regions derived from RNA transcripts. The primer set for the first-round RT-PCR of the TCR CDR3 was HTBI. TCRdb re-called the multiplex PCR reads with MiXCR, one entry per CDR3 protein. The repertoire holds a few hundred thousand distinct CDR3 sequences, with 15% to 17% as singletons.

The source is a woman between 18 and 30 years old with Graves' hyperthyroidism. The genes are TRBV7-9 and TRBJ1-1; tentative D call: TRBD1 (5 bases). Sequencing was performed on blood. The CDR3 coding sequence is TGTGCCAGCAGCTTATTGGGGCGAGGGAACACTGAAGCTTTCTTT. The encoded protein is CASSLLGRGNTEAFF. Supplemented by reference TRBV7-9 and TRBJ1-1, the full variable domain reads DTGVSQNPRHKITKRGQNVTFRCDPISEHNRLYWYRQTLGQGPEFLTYFQNEAQLEKSRLLSDRFSAERPKGSFSTLEIQRTEQGDSAMYLCASSLLGRGNTEAFFGQGTRLTVV.